This T cell receptor (beta chain) was sequenced in a study of vaccination and CD4 T cells after COVID-19 (dated by TCRdb to the early 2020s). Study-wide context: Convalescent patients had a positive SARS-CoV-2 result on nasal swab PCR, and of these patients, nine had mild disease and one had severe disease. Six males and four females were included in the convalescent cohort, with two Hispanic individuals, seven Caucasians, two Asians and one multiracial person represented. Participants received two doses of either the Pfizer-BioNTech BNT162b2 vaccine (n=8) or the Moderna mRNA-1273 vaccine (n=2). Post-COVID blood samples from convalescent patients were collected a median of roughly 100 days after diagnosis, with a range of roughly 30 to 161 days. Post-vaccine blood samples were collected a median of about 11 weeks after the second vaccine dose, ranging from about 14 to 241 days. The cultures were stimulated with overlapping spike peptide pools from SARS-CoV-2 and from the common cold coronaviruses HCoV-NL63, HCoV-OC43 and HCoV-229E. As controls, cultures received a CEFX viral epitope pool (the positive control), an HIV-1 Nef peptide pool (the negative control), or no peptide at all. In roughly 10 COVID-19 convalescent patients and 4 infection-naive healthy vaccine recipients, the spike-specific CD4+ TCR repertoire before mRNA vaccination was compared with the repertoire after mRNA vaccination.

CDR3 length: 15 amino acids, cysteine to phenylalanine. Only the CDR3 region is kept as DNA, spanning 45 bases read in frame from base 1. The germline V gene yields SGHNT for CDR1 and YENEEA for CDR2. Trimming takes 4 bases off V and 9 bases off J; junction bases not matched to a gene: 12. What the authors observed across the whole study: In convalescent patients, a median around 90% of post-vaccine SARS-CoV-2-reactive clones were detected only after vaccination, suggesting vaccine-specific priming. An increase in the median number of SARS-CoV-2-reactive clonotypes from approximately 23 after infection to 38 after vaccination was observed, but the change was not found to be significant. Only a relatively small number of convalescent patients were included in the study, and early timepoints following natural infection were not analyzed. In convalescent patients, nearly all vaccine-specific clones (304 of 307) were found to be mono-reactive for SARS-CoV-2 spike rather than cross-reactive with common cold coronaviruses.

The meaning of the sample's treatment or condition label: roughly 10-day PBMC culture with coronavirus spike peptide pools or control peptides (ViraFEST assay). To expand antigen-specific T cells with peptide pools and then pick out the expanded clonotypes through TCR sequencing, the study relied on the ViraFEST assay. The convalescent patients' positive SARS-CoV-2 PCR tests fell between March and December 2020, which was before the Alpha, Beta and Delta variants emerged in the United States. Each well held 2 million to 2.5 million PBMCs cultured with approximately 9.2 ug/ml peptide pools in IMDM containing 5% human AB serum and about 10 IU/ml IL-2. Half of the culture medium was replaced with fresh IL-2-containing medium on days 3 and 7. Once the cells had been in culture for less than 11 days, the EasySep CD4+ T cell isolation kit was used to isolate CD4+ T cells by negative selection. PBMCs were separated from whole blood using Ficoll-Paque Plus gradient centrifugation and then either used fresh or cryopreserved at -140C. Each culture condition was generally run in triplicate wells.

Remarks on this clonotype: This receptor's antigen is unknown. No base qualities exist here, and no much larger clone lies one base off it.

The library was made by PCR. TCR sequencing of DNA from cultured CD4+ T cells used the Oncomine TCR Beta short-read assay at the Johns Hopkins FTIC core. The QIAamp micro DNA kit was used to extract genomic DNA from the cultured CD4+ T cells. The Oncomine TCR Beta libraries from cultured CD4+ T cells were pooled using unique dual indexes and then sequenced on an Illumina iSeq 100. Under the source paper's analysis protocol: Non-productive sequences were filtered out, and CDR3s that did not start with C, did not end with F or W, or were shorter than 7 amino acids were discarded. Antigen-specific clonotypes were identified with the MANAFEST web application by comparing peptide-stimulated wells with reference and other culture wells. Positive clones required FDR below 0.05, an odds ratio above 5, and productive frequency above 0.1% in at least two of three replicate wells. Cross-reactive clonotypes were defined as significantly expanded in both SARS-CoV-2 spike wells and at least one common cold coronavirus spike condition. Using R version 3.6.1, CDR3 homology was evaluated through Levenshtein distances (stringdist) along with unrooted phylogenetic trees (ape). TCRdb reanalyzed the raw reads on its own, using fastp at Q25 for trimming and MiXCR for clone calling, and kept in-frame beta chains. Each entry merges the rows of one CDR3 protein and shows their most common DNA and genes. It is TCRdb's table, rather than the study itself, that gives the V and J calls and clone size. This sample has 11,000 to 15,000 distinct CDR3 sequences in its table, and around 56% of those were observed once. The top ten clones comprise approximately 8% of the sample.

The specimen was CD4+ T cells from blood, cultured in vitro. This clonotype was obtained from a human donor who had recovered from COVID-19. The receptor chain draws on TRBV11-3 and TRBJ2-3, and TRBD1 aligns with 8 junction nucleotides. The DNA sequence follows: TGTGCCAGCAGCTCCGGACAGGGTCAGACGGAGACGCAGTATTTT. The translation is CASSSGQGQTETQYF.